A selection of T cell receptor beta chains follows, all from one sample in a study of shared clonotypes between healthy human individuals. Sequencing was performed with immunoSEQ multiplex PCR; in TCRdb, only in-frame clones are kept and a portion is missing. Here the sample spans about 510,000 clones, about four fifths being singletons. The source material was PBMCs. Every receptor here comes from a middle-aged woman in good health. Some clones in this sample may be carry-over from other donors' samples. Each CDR3 is given with its conserved first and last residue. Fields, in order: J gene, clone size, V gene, D gene, CDR3 length, CDR3 DNA, CDR3 protein. D genes are given only for firm matches. Expanded clones are given a class, and other clones once, few, many or no size at all.

TRBJ1-5	NA	TRBV18	TRBD1	16	TGTGCCAGCTCACCACCTTTGGCAGGGGGGGACCAGCCCCAGCATTTT	CASSPPLAGGDQPQHF
TRBJ1-1	few	TRBV27	TRBD1	12	TGTGCCAGCAGTTCACGGACAGGGCGCGCTTTCTTT	CASSSRTGRAFF
TRBJ1-1	NA	TRBV6-1	NA	15	TGTGCCAGCAGTGAAGCCGCAGGGCCGAACACTGAAGCTTTCTTT	CASSEAAGPNTEAFF
TRBJ2-5	NA	TRBV5-1	NA	13	TGCGCCAGCAGCCCCAACCTCGAGGAGACCCAGTACTTC	CASSPNLEETQYF
TRBJ2-1	once	TRBV6-1	NA	15	TGTGCCAGCAGTGCCCATCGGAGCTACTACAATGAGCAGTTCTTC	CASSAHRSYYNEQFF
TRBJ2-3	NA	TRBV18	TRBD2	19	TGTGCCAGCTCACCCGTCGCTCCGACTAGCGGGAGTATCACAGATACGCAGTATTTT	CASSPVAPTSGSITDTQYF
TRBJ2-7	NA	TRBV19	NA	14	TGTGCCAGTAGTATGGACACGTCGACCTACGAGCAGTACTTC	CASSMDTSTYEQYF
TRBJ2-7	NA	TRBV27	NA	15	TGTGCCAGCAGCCCCTTTAGTCCCCTTCGTTACGAGCAGTACTTC	CASSPFSPLRYEQYF
TRBJ2-7	NA	TRBV7-9	TRBD2	13	TGTGCCAGCAGCTTAGAGAGGGGAGGGGAGCAGTACTTC	CASSLERGGEQYF
TRBJ2-3	once	TRBV7-3	TRBD2	17	TGTGCCAGCAGCTCGGGACTAGCGGGAGGTAGCACAGATACGCAGTATTTT	CASSSGLAGGSTDTQYF
TRBJ1-4	NA	TRBV5-6	NA	15	TGTGCCAGCAGCTCTCGGGACTCCATTAATGAAAAACTGTTTTTT	CASSSRDSINEKLFF
TRBJ2-2	NA	TRBV28	TRBD2	16	TGTGCCAGCAGCCCAAATCGGGGGAGGGACACCGGGGAGCTGTTTTTT	CASSPNRGRDTGELFF
TRBJ1-2	NA	TRBV27	NA	15	TGTGCCAGCAGTTTGGGCGGGGGTAGCTTTTATGGCTACACCTTC	CASSLGGGSFYGYTF
TRBJ2-7	few	TRBV6-1	NA	13	TGTGCCAGCAGTGGCAGGACAACTTTCGAGCAGTACTTC	CASSGRTTFEQYF
TRBJ2-3	NA	TRBV7-8	NA	14	TGTGCCAGCAGCTTAGGTTTTGGTAGCGATACGCAGTATTTT	CASSLGFGSDTQYF
TRBJ1-1	NA	TRBV5-1	NA	14	TGCGCCAGCGCCCTGGGCCAGCTTGACACTGAAGCTTTCTTT	CASALGQLDTEAFF
TRBJ2-7	NA	TRBV9	TRBD2	15	TGTGCCAGCAGCGTAGGGGGACTAGGTGCCTACGAGCAGTACTTC	CASSVGGLGAYEQYF
TRBJ2-3	few	TRBV2	NA	15	TGTGCCAGCAGCTCCCTGGGCGCCCGGATAGATACGCAGTATTTT	CASSSLGARIDTQYF
TRBJ2-7	NA	TRBV5-1	TRBD2	13	TGCGCCAGCAGGGCGGGGGGAACCTACGAGCAGTACTTC	CASRAGGTYEQYF
TRBJ1-4	NA	TRBV2	NA	15	TGTGCCAGCAGTGCGGTGGGGGGGCGGCGGGAAAAACTGTTTTTT	CASSAVGGRREKLFF
TRBJ2-7	once	TRBV28	TRBD2	15	TGTGCCAGCATCGGACATAGCGGGAGGGCCTACGAGCAGTACTTC	CASIGHSGRAYEQYF
TRBJ2-4	NA	TRBV19	TRBD1	14	TGTGCCACCCGACGGACAGGGGATGATAAGGTTCAGTACTTC	CATRRTGDDKVQYF
TRBJ2-1	NA	TRBV2	NA	14	TGTGCCAGCAGTGCCCTAACCTCCGAGGACGAGCAGTTCTTC	CASSALTSEDEQFF
TRBJ2-2	NA	TRBV4-2	TRBD2	16	TGTGCCAGCAGCCAACTAGCGGGAGATAACACCGGGGAGCTGTTTTTT	CASSQLAGDNTGELFF
TRBJ1-1	NA	TRBV7-2	NA	12	TGTGCCAGCAGCCGACAGAACACTGAAGCTTTCTTT	CASSRQNTEAFF
TRBJ2-5	NA	TRBV7-2	NA	13	TGTGCCAGCAGCTTTGGGGGGCCAGAGACCCAGTACTTC	CASSFGGPETQYF
TRBJ2-5	NA	TRBV29-1	NA	16	TGCAGCGTTGATACCCAGGGGTCGGACTACCAAGAGACCCAGTACTTC	CSVDTQGSDYQETQYF
TRBJ1-6	NA	TRBV11-2	TRBD1	13	TGTGCCAGCCGAGGGACAGGGATTTCACCCCTCCACTTT	CASRGTGISPLHF
TRBJ2-2	NA	TRBV11-1	TRBD1	15	TGTGCCAGCAGCTTAGAGGGGGCCAACACCGGGGAGCTGTTTTTT	CASSLEGANTGELFF
TRBJ1-2	NA	TRBV18	NA	15	TGTGCCAGCTCACCCGAAGGCCTGCCTAACTATGGCTACACCTTC	CASSPEGLPNYGYTF
TRBJ2-4	NA	TRBV14	TRBD2	14	TGTGCCAGCAGCCGGACTAGCGGGTCAAACATTCAGTACTTC	CASSRTSGSNIQYF
TRBJ2-6	NA	TRBV5-4	TRBD1	17	TGTGCCAGCAGCCCTGACAGGGGGCGGCTCGGGGCCAACGTCCTGACTTTC	CASSPDRGRLGANVLTF
TRBJ2-1	NA	TRBV5-6	TRBD2	15	TGTGCCAGCAGCTGGCGACTAGCGGGGTACAATGAGCAGTTCTTC	CASSWRLAGYNEQFF
TRBJ2-4	NA	TRBV28	TRBD2	17	TGTGCCAGCAGGGCCCGGGACTATTCCCTAGCCAAAAACATTCAGTACTTC	CASRARDYSLAKNIQYF
TRBJ2-2	NA	TRBV5-1	TRBD2	19	TGCGCCAGCAGCCCTACCGGGACTAGCGGGAGAAAGGGCACCGGGGAGCTGTTTTTT	CASSPTGTSGRKGTGELFF
TRBJ1-4	NA	TRBV5-4	NA	14	TGTGCCAGCAGCTTGGCCGGACCCGGTGAAAAACTGTTTTTT	CASSLAGPGEKLFF
TRBJ2-1	NA	TRBV4-3	NA	16	TGCGCCAGCAGCCAAGATATCAGACTCTCGTACAATGAGCAGTTCTTC	CASSQDIRLSYNEQFF
TRBJ2-1	NA	TRBV29-1	NA	12	TGCAGCGTGAAGCCGGGTGACAATGAGCAGTTCTTC	CSVKPGDNEQFF
TRBJ2-7	NA	TRBV25-1	NA	13	TGTGCCAGCAGGACTGAGGGTACGTTCGAGCAGTACTTC	CASRTEGTFEQYF
TRBJ2-7	few	TRBV30	NA	16	TGTGCCTGGAGGGGGGGGCGACTAGCCGATAACTACGAGCAGTACTTC	CAWRGGRLADNYEQYF
TRBJ1-4	NA	TRBV11-2	TRBD1	18	TGTGCCAGCAGCCCAAAGGGCGGGACAGGGGTCCTTAATGAAAAACTGTTTTTT	CASSPKGGTGVLNEKLFF
TRBJ2-7	NA	TRBV2	TRBD2	16	TGTGCCAGCAGCCGGACTAGCGGGAGTGTTATCGACGAGCAGTACTTC	CASSRTSGSVIDEQYF
TRBJ2-4	NA	TRBV7-2	NA	14	TGTGCCAGCAGCCGATGGGACCCCGAAAACATTCAGTACTTC	CASSRWDPENIQYF
TRBJ2-5	once	TRBV11-3	TRBD2	12	TGTGCCAGCAGCCGGGGGGTGGAGACCCAGTACTTC	CASSRGVETQYF
TRBJ2-1	NA	TRBV11-3	TRBD1	14	TGTGCCAGCAGCTCAGGGACAGGGCTGGGTGAGCAGTTCTTC	CASSSGTGLGEQFF
TRBJ2-3	NA	TRBV25-1	TRBD2	15	TGTGCCAGCAGTAACGTGGGAGGGCCCACAGATACGCAGTATTTT	CASSNVGGPTDTQYF
TRBJ2-6	NA	TRBV12-5	NA	18	TGTGCTAGTGGTCGCGGGTGTGCAGGACAAATTCGGGCCAACGTCTTGACTTTC	CASGRGCAGQIRANVLTF
TRBJ2-2	NA	TRBV28	NA	12	TGTGCCAGCAGCCAGACTTACGGGGAGCTGTTTTTT	CASSQTYGELFF
TRBJ1-5	NA	TRBV28	TRBD1	15	TGTGCCAGCAGTTTTCCCGGACAGGGGTGGGTGCCCCAGCATTTT	CASSFPGQGWVPQHF